The TCR beta chain described here comes from a study of blood T cell repertoires in COVID-19. Germline CDR1 GTSNPN, CDR2 SVGIG (reference sequence). CDR3 size: 14 residues. V shed 5 bases and J shed 8 bases, with 20 bases lying between them. Sequencing was performed with immunoSEQ multiplex PCR; in TCRdb, only in-frame clones are kept and a portion is missing. The sample consists of 80,000 to 100,000 clones, 80% of them appearing once. This receptor was identified in a woman in her seventies with acute or convalescent COVID-19. The specimen was peripheral blood. This chain links TRBV30 with TRBJ2-3; a weak D match, TRBD2 (5 bases). This CDR3 is CAWGPTTSWGTQYF. In DNA, the CDR3 is TGTGCCTGGGGTCCGACTACTAGTTGGGGTACGCAGTATTTT.